Detailed here is one TCR beta chain. The entry originates in a study of blood T cell repertoires in COVID-19. Germline-derived CDR1 and CDR2 are MRHNA and SNTAGT. The V end was cut by 9 bases, the J end by 6 bases, with 16 bases between. The CDR3 is made up of 13 amino acids. The method was immunoSEQ multiplex PCR; TCRdb's version includes in-frame clones alone and lacks a portion of them. The sample includes some 13,000 clones, about 84% seen only once; the top ten take around 30%. Material: peripheral blood. The rearrangement links TRBV6-4 to TRBJ2-3; D is perhaps TRBD2 (6 bases). The source is a human donor in a cohort sampled during active COVID-19. The CDR3 sequence is CASSPGDRDTQYF. The CDR3 DNA sequence: TGTGCCAGTAGCCCGGGAGATAGGGATACGCAGTATTTT.